These 25 T cell receptor beta chains share one sample of origin, sequenced in a study of T cell repertoires in cytomegalovirus infection. TCRdb re-called the reads through MiXCR, storing one row per CDR3 protein. The sample records approximately 170,000 distinct CDR3 sequences, about 15% being singletons. Material for sequencing was PBMCs. Every receptor here comes from a human donor in good health (CMV status not recorded). Some clones in this sample may be carry-over from other donors' samples.

This clonotype was picked up many times. The chain combines TRBV7-9 with TRBJ2-7; a possible D gene is TRBD2 (5 bases). Germline CDR1 SEHNR, CDR2 FQNEAQ (reference sequence). V lost 1 base to trimming and J lost 0 bases, with 7 bases between them. The CDR3 loop spans 14 amino acids. The DNA of the CDR3 is TGTGCCAGCAGCTTAGTACGGGGCTCCTACGAGCAGTACTTC. Translating it yields CASSLVRGSYEQYF.

The chain combines TRBV5-6 with TRBJ2-5; weak D call: TRBD2 (6 bases). V lost 0 bases and J lost 5, with 14 bases in between. The CDR3 covers 15 residues. Looked up from germline, CDR1 is SGHDT and CDR2 is YYEEEE. Here the CDR3 reads CASSLAGGAWETQYF. The DNA for the CDR3 is TGTGCCAGCAGCTTGGCCGGGGGAGCGTGGGAGACCCAGTACTTC.

This clonotype has ten or more counts. The V gene is TRBV7-8, the J gene TRBJ2-1; the match to TRBD2 covers 7 bases. Per the germline V gene, CDR1 is SGHVS and CDR2 is FQNEAQ. The CDR3 has 12 amino acids. V lost 5 bases to trimming and J lost 8 bases; unmatched junction nucleotides: 3. CDR3 loop: CASSNSGHEQFF. For the CDR3, the DNA is TGTGCCAGCAGCAATAGCGGGCATGAGCAGTTCTTC. The whole variable domain, remainder taken from reference TRBV7-8 and TRBJ2-1, is GAGVSQSPRYKVAKRGQDVALRCDPISGHVSLFWYQQALGQGPEFLTYFQNEAQLDKSGLPSDRFFAERPEGSVSTLKIQRTQQEDSAVYLCASSNSGHEQFFGPGTRLTVL.

The table lists this clonotype with many counts. This chain connects TRBV25-1 to TRBJ1-1; D unclear. The germline gives CDR1 MGHDK, CDR2 SYGVNS. This CDR3 has 12 residues. V dropped 8 bases and J dropped 9 bases, with 16 bases sitting between them. This chain's CDR3 is CASVNPESKAFF. DNA for the CDR3: TGTGCCAGCGTCAATCCGGAGTCTAAAGCTTTCTTT.

This clonotype was seen more than once but under ten times. The rearrangement links TRBV28 to TRBJ1-3; 7 bases agree with TRBD1. The CDR3 consists of 16 residues. The J segment lost 4 bases and the V segment lost 2 bases, leaving 8 bases of the junction unmatched. Looked up from germline, CDR1 is MDHEN and CDR2 is SYDVKM. The CDR3 DNA reads as TGTGCCAGCAGTTTAAGGGGAACAGGGGACGGAAACACCATATATTTT. Translation gives CASSLRGTGDGNTIYF.

This clonotype was detected ten times or more. V gene TRBV10-2 combines with J gene TRBJ1-5, with D possibly being TRBD1 (5 bases). The ends were cut back, 5 bases at V and 2 bases at J, with 13 bases in the middle. CDR1 is WSHSY, CDR2 SAAADI, per germline. CDR3 length: 15 amino acids. For the CDR3, the DNA is TGCGCCAGCAGTTGGGGGGGATCTGGCAATCAGCCCCAGCATTTT. This encodes CASSWGGSGNQPQHF.

In its sample, this clonotype was seen a few times. The genes are TRBV9 and TRBJ1-2; D ambiguous. Looked up from germline, CDR1 is SGDLS and CDR2 is YYNGEE. V was shortened by 0 bases and J by 5 bases, with 8 bases between the two germline ends. The CDR3 contains 13 residues. The CDR3 reads CASSVGGLYGYTF. CDR3 bases: TGTGCCAGCAGCGTAGGAGGGTTATATGGCTACACCTTC.

The rearrangement uses TRBV10-2 and TRBJ2-2; D remains ambiguous. Germline CDR1 is WSHSY and CDR2 is SAAADI. The length of the CDR3 is 12 residues. V lost 3 bases, J lost 7 bases, and 6 bases lay in between. The CDR3 reads CASSDKGGELFF. In DNA, the CDR3 is TGCGCCAGCAGTGATAAAGGCGGGGAGCTGTTTTTT.

Only a few counts were recorded for this clonotype. One junction end does not reproduce the germline sequence, and a read error may be involved. The chain is built from TRBV28 and TRBJ2-2, with D unresolved. The CDR3 loop spans 16 amino acids. Looked up from germline, CDR1 is MDHEN and CDR2 is SYDVKM. CDR3 sequence reads: CASRFVAGTNTGELFF. In DNA, the CDR3 is TGTGCCAGCCGTTTCGTCGCCGGTACGAATACAGGGGAGCTGTTTTTT.

The sample holds many counts of this clonotype. V usage is TRBV7-3 and J usage is TRBJ2-3; D may be TRBD2 (5 bases). V was clipped by 2 bases and J by 4 bases, with 10 bases between them. Germline-derived CDR1 and CDR2 are SGHTA and FQGTGA. The CDR3 consists of 14 residues. CDR3 DNA sequence: TGTGCCAGCAGCTTAGGTCCGCGGGCAGATACGCAGTATTTT. Its translation is CASSLGPRADTQYF.

A word on this clonotype: The junction differs from germline at one of its ends, possibly a read error. J is TRBJ2-1 and V is TRBV29-1, with TRBD2 matching over 7 bases. Germline V gene lookup returns CDR1 SQVTM and CDR2 ANQGSEA. This CDR3 region has 15 residues. CDR3 in amino acids: CGVRGRLAVRDEQFF. The DNA for the CDR3 is TGCGGCGTTAGGGGTAGACTAGCTGTACGTGATGAGCAGTTCTTC.

The chain carries TRBV19 and TRBJ1-2; D unresolved. The CDR3 length is 16 residues. Germline CDR1 reads LNHDA; CDR2 reads SQIVND (reference sequence). Trimming removed 6 bases at V and 4 bases at J, with 21 bases between. The CDR3 protein is CASRKKLDVGIYGYTF. CDR3 bases: TGTGCCAGTAGGAAAAAATTGGACGTGGGAATCTATGGCTACACCTTC.

In this sample, this clonotype turned up many times. The rearrangement uses TRBV7-2 and TRBJ1-2; tentative D call: TRBD1 (6 bases). V gave up 1 base and J gave up 7 bases, with 13 bases separating them. There are 14 residues in the CDR3. The germline V gene encodes CDR1 SGHTA and CDR2 FQGNSA. The CDR3 DNA reads as TGTGCCAGCAGCTTAGGGCAGGGGACGAGTGGCTACACCTTC. Residues: CASSLGQGTSGYTF.

This clonotype was observed many times. V and J are TRBV7-6 and TRBJ2-7; D unresolved. Germline loops: CDR1 SGHVS, CDR2 FNYEAQ. V lost 2 bases to trimming and J lost 7 bases, with 15 bases between them. The CDR3 is 14 amino acids. For the CDR3, the DNA is TGTGCCAGCAGCTTAAGGGCAGATAATAGGGAGCAGTACGTC. Its translation is CASSLRADNREQYV.

This clonotype was seen ten or more times. The chain is built from TRBV6-2 or TRBV6-3 and TRBJ1-1, with 10 bases fitting TRBD1. Germline V gene data show CDR1 as MNHEY and CDR2 as SVGEGT. With V trimmed by 6 bases and J by 0 bases, 7 bases remained unmatched. The CDR3 has 16 residues. CDR3 in amino acids: CASSPGTGEMNTEAFF. As DNA, the CDR3 is TGTGCCAGCAGCCCTGGGACAGGGGAAATGAACACTGAAGCTTTCTTT.

This clonotype came up a few times. J is TRBJ1-1 and V is TRBV12-3 or TRBV12-4; D not resolved. The V end lost 6 bases, the J end lost 6 bases, and 14 bases lay between the germline ends. The CDR3 loop spans 13 amino acids. The CDR3 coding sequence is TGTGCCAGCAGGCTGGACCCGAGAGCTGAAGCTTTCTTT. Protein sequence: CASRLDPRAEAFF.

This clonotype has only a few counts. The V call is TRBV6-1, the J call TRBJ2-2, with 10 bases lining up with TRBD1. The CDR3 spans 15 residues. Germline CDR1 and CDR2: MNHNS and SASEGT. J lost 3 bases, V lost 6 bases, and 4 bases had no gene match. CDR3 region: CASSLTGGYTGELFF. The CDR3 DNA reads TGTGCCAGCAGCTTGACAGGGGGCTACACCGGGGAGCTGTTTTTT.

In this sample, this clonotype turned up a few times. The chain has TRBV14 and TRBJ1-2, with D unresolved. CDR3 length: 15 amino acids. Trimming took 0 bases from V and 6 from J, leaving 14 bases between them. Germline CDR1 SGHDN, CDR2 FVKESK. CDR3 amino acids: CASSQDGRRRDGYTF. The CDR3 DNA sequence: TGTGCCAGCAGCCAAGATGGGAGGCGAAGGGATGGCTACACCTTC.

This clonotype showed up just a few times. Germline is not matched at one junction end, which may reflect a read error. The rearrangement uses TRBV4-2 and TRBJ2-7; D unclear. Germline values: CDR1 LGHNA, CDR2 YNFKEQ. This CDR3 is built from 12 residues. CDR3 sequence: CASSEPSNEQYF. The CDR3 nucleotides read TGTGCCAGCAGCGAGCCCTCCAACGAGCAGTACTTC.

This clonotype was observed at least ten times. This chain joins TRBV7-2 and TRBJ2-7; D gene unclear. The germline CDR1 and CDR2 sequences are SGHTA and FQGNSA. This CDR3 comprises 13 residues. Trimming shortened V by 1 base and J by 3 bases, and 7 bases separated the two germline ends. CDR3 protein: CASSLGISYEQYF. In nucleotides, the CDR3 is TGTGCCAGCAGCTTAGGGATCAGCTACGAGCAGTACTTC.

This clonotype has more than one count but fewer than ten. The rearrangement links TRBV5-4 to TRBJ1-1; the D gene is possibly TRBD1 (5 bases). Germline-derived CDR1 and CDR2 are SGHNT and YYREEE (reference sequence). This CDR3 region has 13 residues. Trimming took 4 bases from V and 3 from J, leaving 10 bases between them. CDR3 sequence: CASSGTRHTEAFF. The CDR3 bases are TGTGCCAGCAGCGGGACGAGACACACTGAAGCTTTCTTT.

Ten or more counts support this clonotype. This rearrangement joins TRBV28 to TRBJ2-7; 10 bases align to TRBD1. The CDR3 covers 14 residues. V shed 5 bases, J shed 4 bases, and the junction held 5 bases outside the gene matches. Germline loops: CDR1 MDHEN, CDR2 SYDVKM. The CDR3 is CASSPTGGGYEQYF. The CDR3 DNA reads TGTGCCAGCAGTCCGACAGGGGGCGGTTACGAGCAGTACTTC.

This clonotype has ten or more counts. The chain links TRBV10-3 to TRBJ2-5, with 11 bases fitting TRBD1. The CDR3 is 16 amino acids. Germline V lookup: CDR1 ENHRY, CDR2 SYGVKD. Trimming took 6 bases from V and 2 from J; bases not matched to a gene: 8. CDR3 protein: CAISTGTGGQQETQYF. For the CDR3, the DNA is TGTGCCATCAGCACCGGGACAGGGGGGCAACAAGAGACCCAGTACTTC.

In this sample, this clonotype turned up a few times. J is TRBJ1-2 and V is TRBV4-2; D gene uncertain. The germline V gene has CDR1 LGHNA and CDR2 YNFKEQ. The CDR3 runs to 16 residues. Trimming took off 2 bases at V and 8 bases at J, with 21 bases between the two ends. CDR3 sequence: CASSQPLAVVKLGYTF. In DNA form, the CDR3 reads TGTGCCAGCAGCCAACCCTTGGCGGTGGTAAAACTAGGCTACACCTTC.

This chain links TRBV5-4 with TRBJ2-3; TRBD2 matches 11 bases. This CDR3 region has 17 residues. Germline CDR1 is SGHNT and CDR2 is YYREEE (reference sequence). V shed 4 bases, J shed 3 bases, and the junction held 10 bases outside the gene matches. CDR3 in amino acids: CASSPHGLAGGTDTQYF. DNA for the CDR3: TGTGCCAGCAGCCCCCATGGGCTAGCGGGAGGAACAGATACGCAGTATTTT.